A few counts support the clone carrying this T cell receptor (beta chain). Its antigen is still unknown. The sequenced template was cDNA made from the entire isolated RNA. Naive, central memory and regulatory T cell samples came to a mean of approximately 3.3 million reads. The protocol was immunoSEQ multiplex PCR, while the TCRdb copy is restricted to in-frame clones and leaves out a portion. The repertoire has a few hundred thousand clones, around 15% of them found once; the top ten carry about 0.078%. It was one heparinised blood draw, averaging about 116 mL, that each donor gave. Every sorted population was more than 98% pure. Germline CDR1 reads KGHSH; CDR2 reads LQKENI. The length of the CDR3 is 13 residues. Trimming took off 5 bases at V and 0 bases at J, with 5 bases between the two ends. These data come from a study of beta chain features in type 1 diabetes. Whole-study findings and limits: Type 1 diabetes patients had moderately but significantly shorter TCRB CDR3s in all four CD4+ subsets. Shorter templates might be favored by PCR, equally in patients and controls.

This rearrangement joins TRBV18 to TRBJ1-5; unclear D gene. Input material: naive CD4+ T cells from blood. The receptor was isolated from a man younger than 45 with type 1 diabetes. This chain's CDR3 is CASSEHSNQPQHF. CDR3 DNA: TGTGCCAGCTCAGAGCATAGCAATCAGCCCCAGCATTTT.